This T cell receptor beta chain derives from a study of T-cell memory formation after mild COVID-19. Broader study findings: Several responding clones turned up in pre-infection memory, indicating that cross-reactive memory may have taken part.

The CDR3 length is 14 residues. Trimming left V 3 bases short and J 9 bases short, with 15 bases between. CDR1 is SGHTA and CDR2 is FQGNSA in the germline V gene. TCRdb ran MiXCR on the 5' RACE reads and lists one entry per CDR3 protein. The profile shows 400,000 to 500,000 distinct CDR3 sequences, 24% of them singletons. This clonotype was seen more than once but under ten times. Its antigen is not known. The sample was PBMCs or a T cell subset sorted from them (not recorded which). The sequence was obtained from an adult woman who had mild COVID-19 (a few samples of this study predate the infection). Cell type and time point are not known. The rearrangement links TRBV7-2 to TRBJ2-1; possibly TRBD1 for D (5 bases). CDR3 DNA: TGTGCCAGCAGCTTCCGGGTAGGGGATGGTGAGCAGTTCTTC. Protein product: CASSFRVGDGEQFF. Full variable domain (missing parts from reference TRBV7-2 and TRBJ2-1): GAGVSQSPSNKVTEKGKDVELRCDPISGHTALYWYRQSLGQGLEFLIYFQGNSAPDKSGLPSDRFSAERTGGSVSTLTIQRTQQEDSAVYLCASSFRVGDGEQFFGPGTRLTVL.